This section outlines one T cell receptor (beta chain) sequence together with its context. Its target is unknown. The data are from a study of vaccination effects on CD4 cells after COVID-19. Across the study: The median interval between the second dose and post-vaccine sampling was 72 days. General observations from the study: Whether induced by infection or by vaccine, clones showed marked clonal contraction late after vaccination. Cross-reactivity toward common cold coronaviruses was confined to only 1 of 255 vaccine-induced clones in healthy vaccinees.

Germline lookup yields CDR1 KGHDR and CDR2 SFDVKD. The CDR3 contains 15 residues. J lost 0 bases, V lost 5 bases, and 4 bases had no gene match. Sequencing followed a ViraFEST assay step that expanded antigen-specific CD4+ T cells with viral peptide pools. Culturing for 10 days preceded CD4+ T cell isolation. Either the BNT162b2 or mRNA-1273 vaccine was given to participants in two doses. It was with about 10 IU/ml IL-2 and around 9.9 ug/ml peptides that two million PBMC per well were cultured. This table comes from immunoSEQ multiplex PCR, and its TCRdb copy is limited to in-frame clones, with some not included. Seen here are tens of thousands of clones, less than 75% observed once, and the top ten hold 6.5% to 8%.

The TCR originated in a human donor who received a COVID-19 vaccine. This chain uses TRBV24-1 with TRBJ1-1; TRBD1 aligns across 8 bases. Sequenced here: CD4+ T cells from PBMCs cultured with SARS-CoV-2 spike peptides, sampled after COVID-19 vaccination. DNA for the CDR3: TGTGCCACCAGTGTTGGGACAGGCCTGAACACTGAAGCTTTCTTT. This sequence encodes CATSVGTGLNTEAFF.